This is a list of T cell receptor beta chains from one sample in a study of graft-versus-host responses after intestinal transplantation. Profiling relied on immunoSEQ multiplex PCR, and the TCRdb table lists in-frame clones only, not all of them. The sample gives over 40,000 clones, 84% of which show up once; 0.45% to 0.55% is in the top ten. Their cognate antigens are unknown. This sample comprised unstimulated CD4+ T cells sorted from spleen or lymph node cells, obtained before transplant. The receptors derive from a human donor who was the organ donor for an intestinal transplant. CDR3s include the opening cysteine and the closing phenylalanine or tryptophan. D genes are given only for firm matches. For some rows the clone size is stated as once, few or many, or as a class when expanded; others skip it.

v_gene	j_gene	d_gene	len	abundance	CDR3nt	CDR3aa
TRBV14	TRBJ1-1	TRBD1	14	-	TGTGCCAGCAGCCGAACAGGGGTGAACACTGAAGCTTTCTTT	CASSRTGVNTEAFF
TRBV9	TRBJ2-3	TRBD2	16	-	TGTGCCAGCAGCGTAGGACTAGCGGGAGGCACAGATACGCAGTATTTT	CASSVGLAGGTDTQYF
TRBV5-1	TRBJ2-1	TRBD2	17	-	TGCGCCAGCAGCTTGGGGCTACTAGCGGGAGGCGACAATGAGCAGTTCTTC	CASSLGLLAGGDNEQFF
TRBV19	TRBJ1-1	-	13	-	TGTGCCAGTAGTAACGGGGTGAACACTGAAGCTTTCTTT	CASSNGVNTEAFF
TRBV20-1	TRBJ1-2	-	10	-	TGCAGTGCTAGAGATCAGGGCTACACCTTC	CSARDQGYTF
TRBV19	TRBJ2-7	TRBD2	15	-	TGTGCCAGTAGAGCGGGACTAGCGCTCTCCTACGAGCAGTACTTC	CASRAGLALSYEQYF
TRBV5-1	TRBJ2-3	TRBD2	18	-	TGCGCCAGCAGCTCGGGACTAGCGGGGGGCGGAGTGTCAGATACGCAGTATTTT	CASSSGLAGGGVSDTQYF
TRBV5-1	TRBJ2-1	TRBD2	16	-	TGCGCCAGCAGCCTGGCGAGCGGGAGCTCCTACAATGAGCAGTTCTTC	CASSLASGSSYNEQFF
TRBV19	TRBJ2-1	TRBD2	17	once	TGTGCCAGTAGTATAGATAGCCGCCTAGCGGGAGGAAGTGAGCAGTTCTTC	CASSIDSRLAGGSEQFF
TRBV30	TRBJ1-2	-	13	-	TGTGCCTGGAGTGCGGCAGGGTTCTATGGCTACACCTTC	CAWSAAGFYGYTF
TRBV19	TRBJ1-3	TRBD1	16	-	TGTGCCAGTAGTATAGGGGACAGCCTGGCGGGAAACACCATATATTTT	CASSIGDSLAGNTIYF
TRBV5-1	TRBJ1-5	-	13	-	TGCGCCAGCAGCCCACAGGGCAATCAGCCCCAGCATTTT	CASSPQGNQPQHF
TRBV29-1	TRBJ1-4	TRBD1	15	-	TGCAGCGTCGGACACTCAGGGGGCCTTGATGAAAAACCGTTTTTT	CSVGHSGGLDEKPFF
TRBV2	TRBJ1-6	TRBD1	16	few	TGTGCCAGCAGTGAAGCGACAGGGGGGAGATATTCACCCCTCCACTTT	CASSEATGGRYSPLHF
TRBV18	TRBJ1-1	TRBD1	15	-	TGTGCCAGCTCGCTAACAGGGGTCCCGAACACTGAAGCTTTCTTT	CASSLTGVPNTEAFF
TRBV27	TRBJ1-4	-	15	few	TGTGCCAGCAGTTCCTCACGACAGCGGGGGGAAAAACTGTTTTTT	CASSSSRQRGEKLFF
TRBV6-6	TRBJ2-5	TRBD2	15	-	TGTGCCAGCAGTTATACAGCGGGGGCCCAAGAGACCCAGTACTTC	CASSYTAGAQETQYF
TRBV30	TRBJ1-4	TRBD1	16	-	TGTGCCTGGAGAGCCCGGGACAGGGGACGGAATGAAAAACTGTTTTTT	CAWRARDRGRNEKLFF
TRBV5-5	TRBJ1-5	TRBD1	17	few	TGTGCCAGCAGCCCCCGCCCGGGACAGGGGACCAATCAGCCCCAGCATTTT	CASSPRPGQGTNQPQHF
TRBV9	TRBJ2-6	TRBD1	16	-	TGTGCCAGCAACCGGGACAGGGGGCCTGGGGCCAACGTCCTGACTTTC	CASNRDRGPGANVLTF
TRBV30	TRBJ1-5	-	13	-	TGTGCCTGGAGTGTCAGGGGAGGACAGCCCCAGCATTTT	CAWSVRGGQPQHF
TRBV27	TRBJ2-1	-	17	-	TGTGCCAGCAGTTCGCCGTGGGGCGAAAGCTCCTACAATGAGCAGTTCTTC	CASSSPWGESSYNEQFF
TRBV4-1	TRBJ2-5	TRBD2	17	-	TGCGCCAGCAGCCTAAGTCCGGGACTAGCGGGGGGGGAGACCCAGTACTTC	CASSLSPGLAGGETQYF
TRBV19	TRBJ1-1	-	9	-	TGTGCCAGTCGCCGCCTGGATCTGTTT	CASRRLDLF
TRBV7-9	TRBJ2-2	TRBD2	15	-	TGTGCCAGCAGCTCACGGGGGGGCGGCACCGGGGAGCTGTTTTTT	CASSSRGGGTGELFF
TRBV7-2	TRBJ2-2	-	17	-	TGTGCCAGCAGCTTAGGTCCGGGTCTTGTTTGGACCGGGGAGCTGTTTTTT	CASSLGPGLVWTGELFF
TRBV2	TRBJ2-3	-	16	-	TGTGCCAGCAAAACAGATCCCTTTACTAGCACAGATACGCAGTATTTT	CASKTDPFTSTDTQYF
TRBV15	TRBJ2-7	-	16	few	TGTGCCACCAGCAGAGATTTCGGGGGTGCCGTCCGCGAGCAGTACTTC	CATSRDFGGAVREQYF
TRBV18	TRBJ2-5	-	13	-	TGTGCCAGCTCACCACAACAGGAAGAGACCCAGTACTTC	CASSPQQEETQYF